This T cell receptor (beta chain) was documented in a study of T-cell reconstitution after alpha-beta-depleted transplantation in children. Study-wide results and limits: Recipient T cells and thymic progenitors that survived gave rise to the high TCRbeta diversity observed at day 60 in some patients. T-cell counts and diversity were attributed mostly to newly produced T cells one year after transplant. Expanded clones from the graft, numbering several hundred, reportedly supplied alpha-beta T cells about two months after transplant.

With 8 bases removed from V and 4 bases from J, the gap between germline ends came to 23 bases. The CDR3 length is 15 residues. Per germline, CDR1 GTSNPN and CDR2 SVGIG (reference sequence). Unique molecular identifiers were used in preparing the TCRbeta library. TCRdb re-derived calls from the PCR reads in MiXCR, one entry per CDR3 protein. The table records about 190,000 distinct CDR3 sequences, approximately 10% of them present only once. The table lists this clonotype with many counts. What it recognizes is unknown. The clonotype originates from a boy between 2 and 10 years old with acute myeloid leukemia, due to receive a stem cell transplant. The V gene is TRBV30, the J gene TRBJ1-2; D possibly corresponds to TRBD1 (6 bases). The sample was PBMCs, taken before TCRalphabeta/CD19-depleted stem cell transplant. CDR3 bases: TGTGCCCGAGAGGGGGTTGTATTGGACGGCTATGGCTACACCTTC. It translates to CAREGVVLDGYGYTF.